The following is a T cell receptor (beta chain) sequence with its context. The antigen is unknown. The sample comes from a study of cytomegalovirus exposure and HLA in healthy donors. Study-level information: The study's early data release held some 85 million unique TCRs from HLA-typed donors.

Germline values: CDR1 SGHTA, CDR2 FQGNSA. V shed 3 bases, J shed 1 base, and the junction held 3 bases outside the gene matches. The length of the CDR3 is 16 residues. Study-wide points: Evidence from a later analysis indicated that most CMV-associated TCR beta chains looked HLA-restricted. A missense DCLRE1C variant was associated with V- and J-gene trimming of TCR beta chains in a later analysis, and an independent cohort replicated the association. Specificity for CMV antigens was confirmed in vitro for a few of the CMV-associated chains.

13 Jbeta primers and 60 Vbeta primers were used for the PCR. Generated by immunoSEQ multiplex PCR, the TCRdb table keeps only in-frame clones and is missing some. The sample yields roughly 120,000 clones, over 60% seen once. This TCR derives from a woman aged 55-70 years in good health and CMV-seropositive. Sequencing input: PBMCs. This chain connects TRBV7-2 to TRBJ2-3; 11 bases align to TRBD2. The DNA for the CDR3 is TGTGCCAGCAGCTTTGGGACTAGCGGAGGCACAGATACGCAGTATTTT. Translation gives CASSFGTSGGTDTQYF.